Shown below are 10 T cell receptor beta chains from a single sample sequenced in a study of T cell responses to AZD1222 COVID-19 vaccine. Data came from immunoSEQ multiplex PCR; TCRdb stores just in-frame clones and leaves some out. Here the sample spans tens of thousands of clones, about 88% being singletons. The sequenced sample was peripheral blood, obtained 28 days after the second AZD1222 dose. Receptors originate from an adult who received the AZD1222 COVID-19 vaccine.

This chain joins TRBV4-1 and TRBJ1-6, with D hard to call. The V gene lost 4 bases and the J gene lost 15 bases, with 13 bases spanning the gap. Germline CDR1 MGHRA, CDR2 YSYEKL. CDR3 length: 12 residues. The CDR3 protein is CASSRGPTGLHF. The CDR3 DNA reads TGCGCCAGCAGCCGCGGACCCACCGGCCTCCACTTT.

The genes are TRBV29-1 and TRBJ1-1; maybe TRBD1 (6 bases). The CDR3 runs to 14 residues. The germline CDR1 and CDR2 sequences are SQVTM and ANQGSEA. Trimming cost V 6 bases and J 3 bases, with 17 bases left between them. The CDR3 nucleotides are TGCAGCGTCCCGGACAGTCTCCTTCACACTGAAGCTTTCTTT. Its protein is CSVPDSLLHTEAFF.

CDR3 in DNA: TGTGCCAGCAGCACCCCCAGGGGGAACACTGAAGCTTTCTTT. It is translated as CASSTPRGNTEAFF. The chain joins TRBV21-1 to TRBJ1-1; the D call in the table, TRBD1, was not verified against the DNA. TRBV21-1 is assigned pseudogene status. This CDR3 comprises 14 residues.

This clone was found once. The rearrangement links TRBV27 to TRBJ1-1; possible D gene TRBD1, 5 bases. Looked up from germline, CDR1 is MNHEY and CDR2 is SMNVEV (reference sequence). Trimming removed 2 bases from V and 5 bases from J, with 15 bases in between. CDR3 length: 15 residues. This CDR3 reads CASSLDGGGRTEAFF. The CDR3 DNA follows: TGTGCCAGCAGTTTAGATGGCGGGGGAAGGACTGAAGCTTTCTTT.

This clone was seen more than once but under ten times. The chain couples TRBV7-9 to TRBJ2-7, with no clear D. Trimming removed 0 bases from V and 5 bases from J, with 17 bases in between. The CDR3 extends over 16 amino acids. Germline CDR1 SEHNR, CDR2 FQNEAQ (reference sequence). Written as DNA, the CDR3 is TGTGCCAGCAGCTTAGCGATGGGCCGAAATGGTGACGAGCAGTACTTC. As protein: CASSLAMGRNGDEQYF.

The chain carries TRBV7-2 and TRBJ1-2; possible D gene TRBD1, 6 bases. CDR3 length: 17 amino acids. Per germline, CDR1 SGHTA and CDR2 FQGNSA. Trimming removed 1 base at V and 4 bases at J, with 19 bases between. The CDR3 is CASSLVPIGGRSYGYTF. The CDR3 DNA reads TGTGCCAGCAGCTTAGTCCCTATCGGGGGGCGAAGCTATGGCTACACCTTC.

The CDR3 loop reads CASGQGSPGTGSYGYTF. The CDR3 region has the DNA TGTGCCAGCGGGCAGGGGTCCCCAGGGACAGGGAGCTATGGCTACACCTTC. The chain couples TRBV25-1 to TRBJ1-2, with 9 bases that match TRBD1. Germline CDR1 and CDR2: MGHDK and SYGVNS. CDR3 size: 17 residues. V was pared by 8 bases and J by 4 bases, with 17 bases of the junction left unmatched.

DNA for the CDR3: TGTGCCAGCAGCCAATTTTTGCAGGGGGGAGGCTACACCTTC. Translated: CASSQFLQGGGYTF. The rearrangement uses TRBV3-1 (or the pseudogene TRBV3-2) and TRBJ1-2; 7 nucleotides line up with TRBD1. This CDR3 region has 14 residues. Germline V gives CDR1 LGHDT, CDR2 YNNKEL (reference sequence). The ends lost 2 bases at V and 8 bases at J; junction bases unmatched: 8.

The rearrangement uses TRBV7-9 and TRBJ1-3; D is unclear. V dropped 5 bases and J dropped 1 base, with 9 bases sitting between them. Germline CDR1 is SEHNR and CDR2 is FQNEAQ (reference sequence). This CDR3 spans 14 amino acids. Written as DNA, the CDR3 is TGTGCCAGCAGCGTCAGCGGGTCTGGAAACACCATATATTTT. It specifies CASSVSGSGNTIYF.

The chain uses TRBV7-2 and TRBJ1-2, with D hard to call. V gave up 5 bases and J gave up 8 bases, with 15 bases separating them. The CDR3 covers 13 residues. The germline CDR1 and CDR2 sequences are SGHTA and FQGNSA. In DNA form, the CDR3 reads TGTGCCAGCAGCAGAACACCGCAGGAAGGCTACACCTTC. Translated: CASSRTPQEGYTF.